This T cell receptor beta chain came from a study of T cell responses to AZD1222 COVID-19 vaccine. Some clones are missing from TCRdb's copy, which holds only in-frame ones; the method was immunoSEQ multiplex PCR. The sample shows roughly 150,000 clones, around nine tenths of them seen only once. This clone was seen more than once but under ten times. This CDR3 spans 14 amino acids. V was clipped by 6 bases and J by 7 bases, with 18 bases between them. The V gene's germline CDR1 is SGHDN and CDR2 FVKESK. Sample: peripheral blood, taken 28 days after the second AZD1222 dose. The sequence derives from an adult who received the AZD1222 COVID-19 vaccine. The chain uses TRBV14 and TRBJ1-1, with a weak D call TRBD1 (6 bases). As DNA, the CDR3 is TGTGCCAGCAGGAAGACAGGACAATTGGGTGAAGCTTTCTTT. Translated, it gives CASRKTGQLGEAFF. The full variable domain, with the rest looked up from reference TRBV14 and TRBJ1-1, is EAGVTQFPSHSVIEKGQTVTLRCDPISGHDNLYWYRRVMGKEIKFLLHFVKESKQDESGMPNNRFLAERTGGTYSTLKVQPAELEDSGVYFCASRKTGQLGEAFFGQGTRLTVV.